The source of this TCR beta chain is a study of shared clonotypes between healthy human individuals. CDR1 is MNHEY, CDR2 SVGAGI, per germline. Trimming cost V 6 bases and J 5 bases; bases outside gene matches: 8. The length of the CDR3 is 15 residues. Data came from immunoSEQ multiplex PCR; TCRdb stores just in-frame clones and leaves some out. The repertoire consists of 2 million to 3 million clones, with roughly 93% occurring once and the leading ten covering roughly 0.39%. V is TRBV6-5 and J is TRBJ2-1, with TRBD2 identical over 9 bases. Sequencing used naive CD4+ T cells from PBMCs. Subset defined: CD45RA+ positively selected. The source of this sequence is a man between 18 and 35 years old in good health. Some clones in this sample may be carry-over from other donors' samples. The CDR3 sequence is CASSPGLAFHNEQFF. The CDR3 DNA follows: TGTGCCAGCAGCCCGGGACTAGCATTCCACAATGAGCAGTTCTTC.